These T cell receptor beta chains were read from a single sample in a study of lymphopenia after photon versus proton radiotherapy. The assay was immunoSEQ multiplex PCR, and TCRdb's table has in-frame clones only and misses some. Among about 12,000 clones listed, 89% were seen once. The sample was peripheral blood, taken from a patient treated with proton-based radiotherapy. These receptors all stem from a man in his fifties or sixties with pancreatic cancer. The CDR3 runs from the conserved cysteine through the conserved F or W. D genes are given only for firm matches. The size field is filled for only some rows; it gives once, few, many or a size class.

TRBD1,TRBV5-6,TRBJ1-2,NA,CASSTGTGVTGYTF,TGTGCCAGCAGCACCGGGACAGGGGTGACTGGCTACACCTTC
NA,TRBV28,TRBJ2-5,NA,CASGAGETQYF,TGTGCCAGCGGGGCCGGGGAGACCCAGTACTTC
NA,TRBV29-1,TRBJ2-1,NA,CSVELVFGNEQFF,TGCAGCGTTGAACTAGTATTCGGCAATGAGCAGTTCTTC
TRBD2,TRBV27,TRBJ2-1,NA,CASSYIAGGNLNEQFF,TGTGCCAGCAGTTACATAGCGGGAGGCAATCTAAATGAGCAGTTCTTC
TRBD1,TRBV5-5,TRBJ2-3,once,CASSAGDRVPDTQYF,TGTGCCAGCAGCGCAGGGGACAGGGTTCCAGATACGCAGTATTTT
NA,TRBV7-9,TRBJ1-2,NA,CASSLQGMGYTF,TGTGCCAGCAGCTTGCAGGGTATGGGCTACACCTTC
NA,TRBV19,TRBJ1-5,few,CASSFEGYNQPQHF,TGTGCCAGTAGTTTTGAGGGGTATAATCAGCCCCAGCATTTT
NA,TRBV6-1,TRBJ2-6,NA,CASSEFFSVGRSSGANVLTF,TGTGCCAGCAGTGAATTCTTTTCGGTCGGAAGAAGCTCTGGGGCCAACGTCCTGACTTTC
NA,TRBV6-5,TRBJ2-1,NA,CASSSTGGAYNEQFF,TGTGCCAGCAGTTCCACAGGAGGCGCCTACAATGAGCAGTTCTTC
NA,TRBV4-1,TRBJ2-7,NA,CASSQEVGYYEQYF,TGCGCCAGCAGCCAAGAAGTAGGATATTACGAGCAGTACTTC
TRBD2,TRBV27,TRBJ2-3,NA,CASSPDLAGDTDTQYF,TGTGCCAGCAGTCCCGATCTAGCGGGGGACACAGATACGCAGTATTTT
NA,TRBV2,TRBJ2-1,NA,CASSENGVSQFF,TGTGCCAGCAGTGAAAATGGAGTGAGTCAGTTCTTC
NA,TRBV11-2,TRBJ2-6,NA,CASSPKYSGANVLTF,TGTGCCAGCAGCCCAAAGTACTCTGGGGCCAACGTCCTGACTTTC
NA,TRBV11-3,TRBJ2-7,few,CASSLARNYEQYF,TGTGCCAGCAGCTTAGCGCGGAATTACGAGCAGTACTTC
NA,TRBV28,TRBJ1-1,NA,CASSLYRASGTEAFF,TGTGCCAGCAGTTTATATCGGGCATCGGGCACTGAAGCTTTCTTT
NA,TRBV30,TRBJ1-3,NA,CAWSVGPGNTIYF,TGTGCCTGGAGTGTTGGGCCTGGAAACACCATATATTTT
NA,TRBV5-1,TRBJ2-7,NA,CASSLAVRQHSYEQYF,TGCGCCAGCAGCTTGGCTGTGCGGCAGCATAGCTACGAGCAGTACTTC
NA,TRBV7-9,TRBJ2-2,NA,CASSLMINTGELFF,TGTGCCAGCAGCTTAATGATAAACACCGGGGAGCTGTTTTTT
NA,TRBV5-4,TRBJ2-2,NA,CASSPQGPNTGELFF,TGTGCCAGCAGCCCACAGGGACCTAACACCGGGGAGCTGTTTTTT
NA,TRBV7-8,TRBJ1-4,NA,CASSLTGPTNEKLFF,TGTGCCAGCAGCCTTACAGGGCCAACTAATGAAAAACTGTTTTTT
NA,TRBV14,TRBJ1-2,NA,CASSQDRQVLGYTF,TGTGCCAGCAGCCAAGACAGGCAGGTTCTTGGCTACACCTTC
NA,TRBV14,TRBJ2-2,NA,CASSPLGETGLPPGELFF,TGTGCCAGCAGCCCCCTTGGAGAGACAGGCCTACCCCCCGGGGAGCTGTTTTTT
NA,TRBV4-3,TRBJ2-7,NA,CASSQAYGTLSYEQYF,TGCGCCAGCAGCCAGGCTTATGGGACGTTGTCCTACGAGCAGTACTTC
NA,TRBV6-1,TRBJ2-7,few,CASGWSDEQYF,TGTGCCAGTGGGTGGAGCGACGAGCAGTACTTC
TRBD1,TRBV6-1,TRBJ2-2,NA,CASSRDRGPTGELFF,TGTGCCAGCAGTAGGGACAGGGGGCCAACCGGGGAGCTGTTTTTT
NA,TRBV7-9,TRBJ2-3,once,CASSWGQGGSHTDTQYF,TGTGCCAGCAGCTGGGGGCAGGGGGGTTCCCACACAGATACGCAGTATTTT
NA,TRBV6-6,TRBJ1-4,NA,CASSSYRGEKLFF,TGTGCCAGCAGTAGCTACAGAGGTGAAAAACTGTTTTTT
TRBD2,TRBV5-1,TRBJ2-7,NA,CASSGGDQPYEQYF,TGCGCCAGCAGCGGGGGGGACCAACCCTACGAGCAGTACTTC
NA,TRBV19,TRBJ2-2,NA,CASSLLPGTGELFF,TGTGCCAGTAGTCTCTTACCGGGGACCGGGGAGCTGTTTTTT
NA,TRBV10-3,TRBJ1-1,NA,CAISEAVRNTEAFF,TGTGCCATCAGTGAAGCTGTTCGGAACACTGAAGCTTTCTTT
TRBD2,TRBV5-6,TRBJ2-1,once,CASSPRLAGGINEQFF,TGTGCCAGCAGCCCTCGTCTAGCGGGAGGTATCAATGAGCAGTTCTTC
NA,TRBV9,TRBJ2-3,NA,CASSQGVDTQYF,TGTGCCAGCAGCCAGGGAGTAGATACGCAGTATTTT
NA,TRBV7-6,TRBJ2-5,NA,CASSPSGETQYF,TGTGCCAGCAGCCCGTCCGGAGAGACCCAGTACTTC
NA,TRBV27,TRBJ1-4,NA,CASSLLSPRRDEKLFF,TGTGCCAGCAGTTTACTATCGCCCCGGAGGGATGAAAAACTGTTTTTT
NA,TRBV7-2,TRBJ2-1,NA,CASSSNRGGLNEQFF,TGTGCCAGCAGCTCGAACAGGGGGGGCCTCAATGAGCAGTTCTTC
NA,TRBV28,TRBJ1-2,NA,CASSLSLGGDGSYGYTF,TGTGCCAGCAGTTTAAGTTTGGGGGGAGATGGCAGCTATGGCTACACCTTC
NA,TRBV16,TRBJ1-1,NA,CASSSKRGNTEAFF,TGTGCCAGCAGCTCCAAAAGGGGGAACACTGAAGCTTTCTTT